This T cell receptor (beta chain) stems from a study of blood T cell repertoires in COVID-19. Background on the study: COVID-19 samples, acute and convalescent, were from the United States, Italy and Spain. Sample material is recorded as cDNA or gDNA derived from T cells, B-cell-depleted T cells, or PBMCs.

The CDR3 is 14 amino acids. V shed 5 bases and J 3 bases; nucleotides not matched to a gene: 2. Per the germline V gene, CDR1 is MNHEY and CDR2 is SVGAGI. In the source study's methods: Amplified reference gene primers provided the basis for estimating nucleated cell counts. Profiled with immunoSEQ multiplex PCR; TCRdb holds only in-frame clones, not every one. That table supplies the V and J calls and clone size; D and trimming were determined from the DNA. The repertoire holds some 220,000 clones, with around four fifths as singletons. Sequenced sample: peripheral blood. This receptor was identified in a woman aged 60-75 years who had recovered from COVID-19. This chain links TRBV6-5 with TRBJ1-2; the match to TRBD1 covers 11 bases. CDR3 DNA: TGTGCCAGCAGTCCGGGACAGGGGGACTATGGCTACACCTTC. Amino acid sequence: CASSPGQGDYGYTF.